A selection of T cell receptor beta chains follows, all from one sample in a study of CD8 T cells in Susac syndrome. A single record per CDR3 protein comes from TCRdb applying MiXCR to the immunoSEQ multiplex PCR reads. The data contain 200,000 or so distinct CDR3 sequences, approximately 94% of them singletons. Specimen: CD4+ T cells from PBMCs. These receptors were collected from a human donor with multiple sclerosis. The CDR3 runs from the conserved cysteine through the conserved F or W. D genes are given only for firm matches. Clone size, where shown, is once, few, many, or a class for clones that have expanded.

TRBJ1-5 . TRBV29-1 . CSVREGGPSNQPQHF TGCAGCGTGCGCGAGGGGGGACCTAGCAATCAGCCCCAGCATTTT
TRBJ2-7 once TRBV5-4 . CARIRTEEEYF TGTGCCAGAATCAGGACGGAAGAGGAGTACTTC
TRBJ2-3 . TRBV18 . CASSPMQTEEPDTQYF TGTGCCAGCTCACCGATGCAGACAGAAGAACCCGATACGCAGTATTTT
TRBJ2-2 . TRBV2 . CASIATARIGELFF TGTGCCAGCATCGCGACAGCCAGGATCGGGGAGCTGTTTTTT
TRBJ2-5 few TRBV18 . CASSPGRQETQYF TGTGCCAGCTCACCAGGACGACAAGAGACCCAGTACTTC
TRBJ1-3 . TRBV29-1 . CSVRHGSGNTIYF TGCAGCGTTCGACACGGCTCTGGAAACACCATATATTTT
TRBJ1-1 . TRBV19 TRBD1 CASSATGAGHTEAFF TGTGCCAGTAGTGCCACAGGGGCGGGACACACTGAAGCTTTCTTT
TRBJ2-5 . TRBV29-1 . CSVARGETQYF TGCAGCGTTGCGAGGGGGGAGACCCAGTACTTC
TRBJ2-3 once TRBV29-1 . CSTNLGGGTDTQYF TGCAGCACGAACCTGGGGGGTGGGACAGATACGCAGTATTTT
TRBJ2-3 . TRBV6-5 TRBD2 CASSYTSGGTDTQYF TGTGCCAGCAGTTACACTAGCGGGGGCACAGATACGCAGTATTTT
TRBJ2-7 . TRBV12-3/TRBV12-4 TRBD1 CASSSPPRQGGYEQYF TGTGCCAGCAGTTCACCCCCCCGACAGGGTGGGTACGAGCAGTACTTC
TRBJ1-1 once TRBV14 . CASSQFPGNSLAEAFF TGTGCCAGCAGCCAGTTCCCGGGTAACTCATTGGCTGAAGCTTTCTTT
TRBJ2-1 . TRBV30 TRBD1 CAWRSGQGAYNEQFF TGTGCCTGGAGAAGCGGACAGGGGGCCTACAATGAGCAGTTCTTC
TRBJ1-6 . TRBV29-1 TRBD1 CSVAQDRGGSPLHF TGCAGCGTTGCCCAGGACAGGGGGGGTTCACCCCTCCACTTT
TRBJ1-2 . TRBV20-1 . CSAVTPAFYGYTF TGCAGTGCTGTCACACCTGCCTTCTATGGCTACACCTTC
TRBJ2-7 once TRBV18 . CASSPLLGDTYNEQYF TGTGCCAGCTCACCACTCTTGGGTGATACCTATAACGAGCAGTACTTC
TRBJ2-2 . TRBV6-2/TRBV6-3 . CASSSNPDRREMELFF TGTGCCAGCAGTTCCAATCCGGACAGGCGGGAAATGGAGCTGTTTTTT
TRBJ2-2 . TRBV12-3/TRBV12-4 . CASIRRVTTGELFF TGTGCCAGCATCCGGCGGGTCACCACCGGGGAGCTGTTTTTT
TRBJ2-1 . TRBV5-1 TRBD1 CASSLGDRGQLDEQFF TGCGCCAGCAGCTTGGGGGACAGGGGGCAGCTTGATGAGCAGTTCTTC
TRBJ2-1 . TRBV7-2 TRBD2 CASSLRGGAQIEQFF TGTGCCAGCAGCTTGCGCGGGGGGGCCCAAATTGAGCAGTTCTTC
TRBJ1-1 . TRBV9 . CASSLTANWAAEAFF TGTGCCAGCAGCCTCACCGCAAACTGGGCAGCTGAAGCTTTCTTT
TRBJ2-3 . TRBV24-1 . CATSRDSTDTQYF TGTGCCACCAGCCGGGACAGCACAGATACGCAGTATTTT
TRBJ1-6 . TRBV20-1 . CSARRTDLNSPLHF TGCAGTGCCCGGAGGACAGACCTAAATTCACCCCTCCACTTT
TRBJ2-5 . TRBV20-1 TRBD2 CSAYRLAGGQETQYF TGCAGTGCTTACAGACTAGCGGGGGGGCAAGAGACCCAGTACTTC
TRBJ2-7 . TRBV18 . CASSPLATGIYEQYF TGTGCCAGCTCACCACTGGCGACAGGAATCTACGAGCAGTACTTC
TRBJ2-6 . TRBV19 . CASSKGHLASGANVLTF TGTGCCAGTAGTAAGGGACATCTAGCCTCTGGGGCCAACGTCCTGACTTTC
TRBJ1-5 . TRBV12-3/TRBV12-4 . CASSLVMGAPFSNQPQHF TGTGCCAGCAGTTTAGTCATGGGAGCACCCTTTTCTAATCAGCCCCAGCATTTT
TRBJ2-3 . TRBV7-2 . CASSLQRGPTDTQYF TGTGCCAGCAGCCTTCAGAGGGGCCCCACAGATACGCAGTATTTT
TRBJ2-1 . TRBV20-1 TRBD2 CSATGTSGESEQFF TGCAGTGCTACGGGGACTAGCGGGGAGTCTGAGCAGTTCTTC
TRBJ2-7 . TRBV30 TRBD1 CAWRRGTGGYEQYF TGTGCCTGGAGGCGAGGGACAGGGGGGTACGAGCAGTACTTC
TRBJ2-7 . TRBV20-1 TRBD2 CSAWTSGSYEQYF TGCAGTGCTTGGACTAGCGGCTCCTACGAGCAGTACTTC